A single sample is the source of the 17 T cell receptor beta chains below, sequenced in a study of T cells in Graves' hyperthyroidism and ophthalmopathy. TCR beta CDR3 sequences were amplified from RNA transcripts. An initial round of RT-PCR targeting the TCR CDR3 relied on the HTBI primer set. TCRdb reprocessed the multiplex PCR reads via MiXCR and lists one record per CDR3 protein. Of around 760,000 distinct CDR3 sequences listed, 30% to 40% were seen once; the top ten hold less than 40%. The sample comprised blood. These receptors were taken from a woman aged 40-49 years with Graves' hyperthyroidism.

A remark on this clonotype: Just one base apart from a much larger clone, this may be a read error. The chain is built from TRBV7-2 and TRBJ1-1, with D perhaps matching TRBD1 (6 bases). The CDR3 is 13 amino acids. Deletions cut 5 bases from V and 8 bases from J, with 15 bases between. The germline gives CDR1 SGHTA, CDR2 FQGNSA. The CDR3 loop reads CASSRGHLREAFF. In DNA, the CDR3 is TGTGCCAGCAGCCGGGGGCACCTTCGGGAAGCTTTCTTT.

The chain couples TRBV6-5 to TRBJ1-2; 8 bases match TRBD1. Per germline, CDR1 MNHEY and CDR2 SVGAGI. Trimming at V came to 0 bases and at J to 4 bases, leaving 4 bases not matched to a gene. The CDR3 has 15 residues. CDR3 sequence: CASSYSGTGVYGYTF. CDR3 nucleotides: TGTGCCAGCAGTTACTCGGGGACAGGTGTCTATGGCTACACCTTC.

There are many counts of this clonotype. J is TRBJ1-1 and V is TRBV10-3; 7 nucleotides align to TRBD1. Looked up from germline, CDR1 is ENHRY and CDR2 is SYGVKD. Germline trimming cut 7 bases from V and 1 base from J; bases unmatched to any gene: 3. CDR3 length: 13 amino acids. CDR3 amino acids: CAITGTENTEAFF. The CDR3 DNA follows: TGTGCCATCACCGGGACAGAGAACACTGAAGCTTTCTTT.

This clonotype was detected many times. The gene calls are TRBV20-1 and TRBJ1-5, with D perhaps TRBD1 (5 bases). The germline V gene encodes CDR1 DFQATT and CDR2 SNEGSKA (reference sequence). The CDR3 spans 13 residues. V was clipped by 3 bases and J by 3 bases, with 9 bases between them. CDR3 residues: CSARGGLNQPQHF. CDR3 DNA sequence: TGCAGTGCTAGGGGGGGACTCAATCAGCCCCAGCATTTT.

This clonotype showed up many times. The chain links TRBV5-1 to TRBJ1-6; TRBD1 aligns across 10 bases. CDR3 length: 15 amino acids. Looked up from germline, CDR1 is SGHRS and CDR2 is YFSETQ. V shed 4 bases and J 6 bases; nucleotides not matched to a gene: 4. The CDR3 here is CASSLRDRGNSPLHF. For the CDR3, the DNA is TGCGCCAGCAGCCTCCGGGACAGGGGTAATTCACCCCTCCACTTT.

This chain links TRBV5-1 with TRBJ2-3; D could derive from TRBD1 or TRBD2 (5 bases each). This CDR3 is built from 14 residues. Germline CDR1 reads SGHRS; CDR2 reads YFSETQ. Trimming cost V 5 bases and J 0 bases, with 10 bases left between them. The CDR3 region is CASRRGASTDTQYF. CDR3 DNA: TGCGCCAGCAGGCGAGGGGCTAGCACAGATACGCAGTATTTT. Full variable domain (rest looked up from reference TRBV5-1 and TRBJ2-3): KAGVTQTPRYLIKTRGQQVTLSCSPISGHRSVSWYQQTPGQGLQFLFEYFSETQRNKGNFPGRFSGRQFSNSRSEMNVSTLELGDSALYLCASRRGASTDTQYFGPGTRLTVL.

The chain uses TRBV20-1 and TRBJ1-5, with D perhaps matching TRBD1 (6 bases). CDR3 length: 13 residues. Germline loops: CDR1 DFQATT, CDR2 SNEGSKA (reference sequence). With 1 base removed from V and 7 bases from J, the gap between germline ends came to 11 bases. CDR3 nucleotide sequence: TGCAGTGCTAGAGTTACAGGGACGCAGCCCCAGCATTTT. This encodes CSARVTGTQPQHF.

In this sample, this clonotype turned up once. A much larger clone lies a single base off, so this may be a read error. The DNA for the CDR3 is TGCAGCGTTGAAGGGCCCTCGGAAACCTACGAGCAGTACTTC. This gives the protein CSVEGPSETYEQYF. The rearrangement uses TRBV29-1 and TRBJ2-7; D not resolved. The CDR3 is made up of 14 amino acids. V was trimmed by 1 base and J by 2 bases, leaving 12 bases between them. Per the germline V gene, CDR1 is SQVTM and CDR2 is ANQGSEA.

A few counts support this clonotype. The chain carries TRBV20-1 and TRBJ2-7; D unresolved. Deletions cut 1 base from V and 0 bases from J, with 13 bases between. The CDR3 is 15 amino acids. Per germline, CDR1 DFQATT and CDR2 SNEGSKA (reference sequence). The CDR3 DNA reads TGCAGTGCTAGAGTACTTGGCACCAACTCCTACGAGCAGTACTTC. Translating it yields CSARVLGTNSYEQYF.

This clonotype showed up many times. V is TRBV7-2 and J is TRBJ1-6; no definite D call. CDR1 and CDR2 from the germline V gene are SGHTA and FQGNSA. There are 14 residues in the CDR3. With 5 bases removed from V and 14 bases from J, the gap between germline ends came to 19 bases. DNA of the CDR3: TGTGCCAGCAGCCCGTTAGGGTGGCAAGGAACCCTCCACTTT. It encodes CASSPLGWQGTLHF.

In this sample, this clonotype turned up many times. V and J are TRBV2 and TRBJ1-2, with TRBD1 identical over 7 bases. The germline V gene encodes CDR1 SNHLY and CDR2 FYNNEI. V shed 5 bases and J 7 bases; nucleotides not matched to a gene: 13. The CDR3 length is 15 residues. The chain's CDR3 is CASSSGTTQGVGYTF. CDR3 DNA: TGTGCCAGCAGTTCCGGCACGACGCAGGGGGTTGGCTACACCTTC.

This clonotype occurred a few times. The chain employs TRBV6-5 and TRBJ2-5; TRBD1 is a possible D gene (9 bases). Germline CDR1 is MNHEY and CDR2 is SVGAGI. The CDR3 is 20 amino acids. Trimming left V 10 bases short and J 2 bases short, with 35 bases between. The chain's CDR3 is CAITLRGGQGRKISQETQYF. The CDR3 DNA is TGTGCCATCACGCTACGGGGGGGACAGGGAAGGAAAATTAGTCAAGAGACCCAGTACTTC.

This clonotype appeared a single time. The chain combines TRBV7-9 with TRBJ2-7; no clear D. The CDR3 spans 14 residues. CDR1 SEHNR and CDR2 FQNEAQ come from the germline V gene (reference sequence). V lost 7 bases and J lost 5, with 18 bases in between. The CDR3 nucleotides read TGTGCCAGCAATCCTCCCGGACGCAGCAACGAGCAGTACTTC. Protein: CASNPPGRSNEQYF.

The J gene is TRBJ1-2, the V gene TRBV2; TRBD1 is a possible D gene (6 bases). The CDR3 sequence is 15 residues long. Trimming removed 5 bases from V and 8 bases from J, with 21 bases in between. CDR1 SNHLY and CDR2 FYNNEI come from the germline V gene. The CDR3: CASSRRQAQDGGYTF. DNA for the CDR3: TGTGCCAGCAGTCGGCGACAGGCCCAGGATGGCGGCTACACCTTC.

This clonotype has a count of ten or more. The genes are TRBV4-3 and TRBJ2-7; D uncertain. The CDR3 runs 13 residues. CDR1 and CDR2 from the germline V gene are LGHNA and YSLEER. V gave up 2 bases and J gave up 4 bases, with 9 bases separating them. The CDR3 DNA reads as TGCGCCAGCAGCCAAACGTCTGGGTACGAGCAGTACTTC. This encodes CASSQTSGYEQYF.

V usage is TRBV6-6 and J usage is TRBJ1-4; D ambiguous. Germline loops: CDR1 MNHNY, CDR2 SVGAGI (reference sequence). CDR3 size: 17 residues. Trimming shortened V by 3 bases and J by 0 bases, and 14 bases separated the two germline ends. This chain's CDR3 is CASSYSQAPTTNEKLFF. DNA for the CDR3: TGTGCCAGCAGTTATAGTCAGGCCCCCACAACTAATGAAAAACTGTTTTTT.

This clonotype was detected only once. A much larger clone differs by one base, so this may be a read error. This CDR3 is CASSFTRTAYEQYF. Written as DNA, the CDR3 is TGTGCCAGCAGCTTTACCAGGACGGCCTACGAGCAGTACTTC. The chain has TRBV9 and TRBJ2-7; no clear D gene. V lost 4 bases, J lost 2 bases, and 13 bases lay in between. CDR3 size: 14 residues. CDR1 is SGDLS, CDR2 YYNGEE, per germline.